These T cell receptor beta chains were read from a single sample in a study of cytomegalovirus exposure and HLA in healthy donors. Measured with immunoSEQ multiplex PCR; TCRdb has only the in-frame clones, and not every one. The sample lists some 120,000 clones; about 73% were seen once. The material sequenced was PBMCs. Every receptor here comes from a woman in her 50s in good health and CMV-seropositive. Both conserved end residues are part of each CDR3. A D gene is named only where the DNA matches it firmly. Rows give clone size only sometimes, using once, few, many, or a class for an expanded clone.

length | D | J | size | V | DNA | CDR3
17 | . | TRBJ1-3 | . | TRBV5-4 | TGTGCCAGCAGCACCAGGGGTGTGGGATATGCTGGAAACACCATATATTTT | CASSTRGVGYAGNTIYF
15 | . | TRBJ1-1 | . | TRBV15 | TGTGCCACCAGCGCGCAGAGGTTGGGGAGCACTGAAGCTTTCTTT | CATSAQRLGSTEAFF
18 | TRBD2 | TRBJ2-3 | . | TRBV27 | TGTGCCAGCAGTTATGGACTAGCGGGGGGGCCGGGCACAGATACGCAGTATTTT | CASSYGLAGGPGTDTQYF
16 | TRBD1 | TRBJ1-5 | . | TRBV7-8 | TGTGCCAGCAGCTTCTCCCGGGACAGCCGCAATCAGCCCCAGCATTTT | CASSFSRDSRNQPQHF
14 | TRBD1 | TRBJ2-7 | . | TRBV6-1 | TGTGCCAGCAGACCCACAGGGGTACCCTTCGAGCAGTACTTC | CASRPTGVPFEQYF
15 | . | TRBJ1-2 | . | TRBV6-1 | TGTGCCAGCACCGAACTGGCTCGGGGGGTGACGGGCTACACCTTC | CASTELARGVTGYTF
17 | TRBD2 | TRBJ2-1 | . | TRBV10-3 | TGTGCCACCTTGGGACTAGCGGGGGGAAGCTCCTACAATGAGCAGTTCTTC | CATLGLAGGSSYNEQFF
15 | . | TRBJ2-1 | few | TRBV10-1 | TGCGCCAGCAGTGAGCTAATGGACGGGGGCAATGAGCAGTTCTTC | CASSELMDGGNEQFF
18 | TRBD1 | TRBJ2-1 | few | TRBV2 | TGTGCCAGCAGGAGGGGGATTACCGGGACAGGGGGCTTCGATGAGCAGTTCTTC | CASRRGITGTGGFDEQFF
14 | . | TRBJ2-5 | . | TRBV6-5 | TGTGCCAGCAGTTACTCGCTCAGCCAAGAGACCCAGTACTTC | CASSYSLSQETQYF
16 | TRBD1 | TRBJ2-7 | once | TRBV23-1 | TGCGCCAGCAGTCATATTAGGGACAGGTATGTCCGCGAGCAGTACTTC | CASSHIRDRYVREQYF
12 | TRBD1 | TRBJ1-5 | . | TRBV6-6 | TGTGCCAGCGGACAGGGGGAACAGCCCCAGCATTTT | CASGQGEQPQHF
12 | . | TRBJ2-2 | . | TRBV28 | TGTGCCAGCAGCCCTAATACCGGGGAGCTGTTTTTT | CASSPNTGELFF
13 | . | TRBJ2-7 | . | TRBV18 | TGTGCCAGCTCACCGGTAAGGGGTTACGAGCAGTACTTC | CASSPVRGYEQYF
16 | . | TRBJ1-4 | . | TRBV7-9 | TGTGCCAGCAGCCCTTTTTCGGGTGCAACTAATGAAAAACTGTTTTTT | CASSPFSGATNEKLFF
15 | TRBD1 | TRBJ1-5 | few | TRBV7-9 | TGTCCCAGCAGCAACATGCGCGACAGGGGACAGCCCCAGCATTTT | CPSSNMRDRGQPQHF
14 | . | TRBJ1-5 | . | TRBV25-1 | TGTGCCAGCAGTGGGATCGGGGGAAATCAGCCCCAGCATTTT | CASSGIGGNQPQHF
14 | . | TRBJ1-2 | once | TRBV5-1 | TGCGCCAGCAGCTTGGAGCGGGGTAACTATGGCTACACCTTC | CASSLERGNYGYTF
16 | TRBD1 | TRBJ1-5 | . | TRBV5-6 | TGTGCCAGCAGCTTTACCGGGACAGGGGGAGTCCAGCCCCAGCATTTT | CASSFTGTGGVQPQHF
15 | . | TRBJ1-5 | . | TRBV10-3 | TGTGCCATCAGTGAGTTTTCCGGGGGAAATCAGCCCCAGCATTTT | CAISEFSGGNQPQHF
14 | TRBD1 | TRBJ1-1 | . | TRBV30 | TGTGCCTGGAGACGACAGGCACAGGGGTCTGAAGCTTTCTTT | CAWRRQAQGSEAFF
13 | . | TRBJ1-2 | . | TRBV4-3 | TGCGCCAGCAGCCAAGAAAGAAAGAGCGGCTACACCTTC | CASSQERKSGYTF
15 | TRBD1 | TRBJ2-7 | . | TRBV30 | TGTGCCTGGAGTGTACAGGGGTACAGCTCCTACGAGCAGTACTTC | CAWSVQGYSSYEQYF
16 | . | TRBJ2-3 | few | TRBV11-3 | TGTGCCAGCAGCCCTACGCTAGGTGGATGGACAGATACGCAGTATTTT | CASSPTLGGWTDTQYF
15 | TRBD1 | TRBJ1-1 | . | TRBV28 | TGTGCCAGCAGCCCCGTCGACAGGGGGGGATGGGGGGCTTTCTTT | CASSPVDRGGWGAFF
13 | . | TRBJ2-1 | few | TRBV10-2 | TGCGCCAGCATGGGACAAGGTAACAATGAGCAGTTCTTC | CASMGQGNNEQFF
19 | TRBD2 | TRBJ2-3 | . | TRBV5-4 | TGTGCCAGCAGCTTGATTCGGTTGTCGGCGGGGGGCCCCAGCCATACGCAGTATTTT | CASSLIRLSAGGPSHTQYF
15 | . | TRBJ1-2 | few | TRBV1 | TGCACCAGCAGCCAAGAGGCGACAGAGAACTATGGCTACACCTTC | CTSSQEATENYGYTF
17 | TRBD2 | TRBJ2-3 | . | TRBV27 | TGTGCCTCCCTGCCCGGGGGGCTAGCGGGGGGGTTGGATACGCAGTATTTT | CASLPGGLAGGLDTQYF
16 | . | TRBJ2-4 | . | TRBV27 | TGTGCCAGCAGTAGACAGGGAGGCCGTGGCAAAAACATTCAGTACTTC | CASSRQGGRGKNIQYF
13 | . | TRBJ2-2 | . | TRBV18 | TGTGCCAGCTCAGCAGGCAGCACCGGGGAGCTGTTTTTT | CASSAGSTGELFF
12 | . | TRBJ2-2 | few | TRBV19 | TGTGCCAGTAGTCTGCGGACCGGGGAGCTGTTTTTT | CASSLRTGELFF
14 | TRBD2 | TRBJ2-3 | . | TRBV7-2 | TGTGCCAGTATGACTAGCGGGGGCACAGATACGCAGTATTTT | CASMTSGGTDTQYF
16 | TRBD1 | TRBJ2-5 | . | TRBV30 | TGTGCCTGGAGCCCTCTGAACAGGGGTGTCCAAGAGACCCAGTACTTC | CAWSPLNRGVQETQYF
18 | TRBD2 | TRBJ2-2 | . | TRBV7-6 | TGTGCCAGCAGACCGGCCGGGACTAGCGGGGGGACCACCGGGGAGCTGTTTTTT | CASRPAGTSGGTTGELFF
16 | TRBD1 | TRBJ1-6 | . | TRBV5-1 | TGCGCCAGCAGCCAAACACAGGGGGCAAAGAATTCACCCCTCCACTTT | CASSQTQGAKNSPLHF
15 | . | TRBJ1-6 | . | TRBV30 | TGTGCCTGGGGGGCCGAGTTTGACTATAATTCACCCCTCCACTTT | CAWGAEFDYNSPLHF
16 | TRBD1 | TRBJ2-5 | . | TRBV5-1 | TGCGCCAGCAGCTTGGCCGGACAGGTGGTACAAGAGACCCAGTACTTC | CASSLAGQVVQETQYF
15 | . | TRBJ2-5 | once | TRBV7-9 | TGTGCCAGCAGCTCTGCGGGGGCACCTGGAGAGACCCAGTACTTC | CASSSAGAPGETQYF
13 | . | TRBJ2-1 | . | TRBV4-3 | TGCGCCAGCAGCCAAGAAGGCTGGGAGGAGCAGTTCTTC | CASSQEGWEEQFF
12 | TRBD1 | TRBJ1-2 | . | TRBV27 | TGTGCCAGCGGGACAGGCGTGAGAGGCTACACCTTC | CASGTGVRGYTF
14 | TRBD1 | TRBJ2-7 | few | TRBV7-9 | TGTGCCAGCAGCGCCCGGACAGGGGGCTGGGAGCAGTACTTC | CASSARTGGWEQYF
12 | . | TRBJ2-7 | . | TRBV29-1 | TGCAGCGCCAGAGTCTCGGCGGCCGAGCAGTACTTC | CSARVSAAEQYF
16 | . | TRBJ2-2 | . | TRBV19 | TGTGCCAGTAGCAATACCGGGACACTGAACACCGGGGAGCTGTTTTTT | CASSNTGTLNTGELFF
17 | TRBD2 | TRBJ2-3 | . | TRBV30 | TGTGCCTGGAGTACGGGACTAGCGGGGGCCTTTGGAGATACGCAGTATTTT | CAWSTGLAGAFGDTQYF
15 | TRBD1 | TRBJ2-7 | . | TRBV29-1 | TGCAGCGTGCCTAACGACAGGGGGCTAGGGTACGAGCAGTACTTC | CSVPNDRGLGYEQYF
13 | TRBD1 | TRBJ1-1 | . | TRBV27 | TGTGCCAGCAGTCTTCTCCAGGGGGGTGAAGCTTTCTTT | CASSLLQGGEAFF
15 | . | TRBJ1-2 | . | TRBV6-5 | TGTGCCAGCAGTTACGTGGTAGGGGAAACCTATGGCTACACCTTC | CASSYVVGETYGYTF
17 | TRBD2 | TRBJ2-1 | . | TRBV7-2 | TGTGCCAGCAGCTCCGGGACTAGCGGGAGCTCCTACAATGAGCAGTTCTTC | CASSSGTSGSSYNEQFF
14 | . | TRBJ2-2 | . | TRBV29-1 | TGCAGCGTTGCCGGACATGCGAACACCGGGGAGCTGTTTTTT | CSVAGHANTGELFF
19 | TRBD1 | TRBJ1-5 | . | TRBV7-2 | TGTGCCAGCAGCGACTACAGGGGGCGGGCCACTTATAGCAATCAGCCCCAGCATTTT | CASSDYRGRATYSNQPQHF
15 | TRBD1 | TRBJ2-5 | few | TRBV5-6 | TGTGCCAGCAGCTCCAGGGGGCGAGACCAAGAGACCCAGTACTTC | CASSSRGRDQETQYF
18 | TRBD2 | TRBJ2-1 | . | TRBV13 | TGTGCCAGCAGCAACAGGGTGAGGAGCGGGGGTGAAAGGAATGAGCAGTTCTTC | CASSNRVRSGGERNEQFF